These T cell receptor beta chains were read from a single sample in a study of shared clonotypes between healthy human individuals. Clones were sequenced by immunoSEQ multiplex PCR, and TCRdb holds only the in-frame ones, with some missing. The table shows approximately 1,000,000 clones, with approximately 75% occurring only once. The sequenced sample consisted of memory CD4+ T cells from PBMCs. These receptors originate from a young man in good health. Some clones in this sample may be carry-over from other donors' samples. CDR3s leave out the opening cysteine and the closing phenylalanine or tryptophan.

ASSLGLGLIYEQY	TRBV27	TRBJ2-7
ASSPRDFRETQY	TRBV11-1	TRBJ2-5
ASSLGGSGAYNEQF	TRBV11-2	TRBJ2-1
ASRGAYEQY	TRBV28	TRBJ2-7
ASSLSSIQTTIYEQY	TRBV27	NA
ASFGQGASEQY	TRBV6-5	TRBJ2-7
ASSPVGSNQPQH	TRBV6-5	TRBJ1-5
ASSPLSSGRREQF	TRBV7-6	TRBJ2-1
SVAVGQNGNQPQH	TRBV29-1	TRBJ1-5
ASSRGMETQY	TRBV25-1	TRBJ2-5
ASGLEPSYEQY	TRBV5-1	TRBJ2-7
ASSIQGRVRCTEAF	TRBV19	TRBJ1-1
ASSLFSGQHYSNQPQH	TRBV28	TRBJ1-5
ASSALQGVDEKLF	TRBV6-1	TRBJ1-4
ASSPQGHSGNTIY	TRBV18	TRBJ1-3
ASSQASKTHPTVWAF	TRBV4-1	TRBJ1-1
ASRTLGGLSGNTIY	TRBV28	TRBJ1-3
SVEWRAYTLMNTEAF	TRBV29-1	TRBJ1-1
ASTETGGREQF	TRBV28	TRBJ2-1
AARGRPYEQY	TRBV6-6	TRBJ2-7
ASSPREVRAGELF	TRBV18	TRBJ2-2
ASSAGGFGNTIY	TRBV9	TRBJ1-3
AWSEAGVYEQY	TRBV30	NA
SLSGTSGTDTQY	TRBV29-1	TRBJ2-3
ASRGGLAGDNEQF	TRBV6-6	TRBJ2-1
ASSLRDGRGYT	TRBV27	TRBJ1-2
ASSVTGGADIQY	TRBV5-1	TRBJ2-4
ASSLEPSNYGYT	TRBV5-4	TRBJ1-2
AWGPSGSMGNIQY	TRBV30	TRBJ2-4
ASSVGTPNTGELF	TRBV9	TRBJ2-2
ASTNRGQYQETQY	TRBV5-6	TRBJ2-5
ASSSTREQY	TRBV2	TRBJ2-7
ASSLVNTQY	TRBV7-9	TRBJ2-3
ASSDRGQSKETQY	TRBV2	TRBJ2-5
AISDGTKGQGAF	TRBV10-3	TRBJ1-1
ASSTTGNTYNEQF	TRBV28	TRBJ2-1
ASGLGVGSTEAF	TRBV5-1	TRBJ1-1
ASSPLPRDNEQF	TRBV11-2	TRBJ2-1
ASSRRDRDRETQY	TRBV2	TRBJ2-5
AITRQGDTEAF	TRBV10-3	TRBJ1-1
ASRQGAYEQY	TRBV28	TRBJ2-7
ASSERSPGGYT	TRBV2	TRBJ1-2
ASSLARTGAENQPQH	TRBV7-8	TRBJ1-5
ASSLALDGYT	TRBV5-1	TRBJ1-2
ASSEKAGGPDTQY	TRBV6-4	TRBJ2-3
ASSPQGRDTQY	TRBV19	TRBJ2-3
ASLPQGNGNTIY	TRBV28	TRBJ1-3
ASSSLRNKNIQY	TRBV7-2	TRBJ2-4
AWSVTGAGPHNSPLH	TRBV30	TRBJ1-6
ASNRDGGSYNEQF	TRBV5-1	TRBJ2-1